A selection of T cell receptor beta chains follows, all from one sample in a study of identical twins. TCRdb analysed the 5' RACE reads with MiXCR anew, one entry per CDR3 protein. The sample lists 690,000 or so distinct CDR3 sequences; 5.5% to 6.5% were seen once. Sequencing was done on a sample of naive T cells sorted from blood. All receptors come from a man younger than 35 in good health. CDR3s include the opening cysteine and the closing phenylalanine or tryptophan. D genes are given only for firm matches. Size is omitted from some rows. Given values are once, few, many or a class for expanded clones.

>TRBJ2-7|.|many|TRBV5-1
TGCGCCAGCAGCTTCGACGACTTCAACTCCTACGAGCAGTACTTC
CASSFDDFNSYEQYF
>TRBJ1-5|.|many|TRBV5-1
TGCGCCAGCAGCTTGGAAGGGGGGAGGAATCAGCCCCAGCATTTT
CASSLEGGRNQPQHF
>TRBJ2-3|.|few|TRBV7-9
TGTGCCAGCACCCTACCGCGCACAGATACGCAGTATTTT
CASTLPRTDTQYF
>TRBJ2-1|.|.|TRBV7-9
TGTGCCAGCAGCTGGAGTACAAGTTACAATGAGCAGTTCTTC
CASSWSTSYNEQFF
>TRBJ2-5|.|few|TRBV5-1
TGCGCCAGCAGCTTCGGCGAGGAAGAGACCCAGTACTTC
CASSFGEEETQYF
>TRBJ2-2|TRBD1|few|TRBV30
TGTGCCTGGTTATACAGGGGGTACACCGGGGAGCTGTTTTTT
CAWLYRGYTGELFF
>TRBJ2-1|TRBD2|many|TRBV13
TGTGCCAGCAGCTTCGGACTAGCGGGATCCCATGAGCAGTTCTTC
CASSFGLAGSHEQFF
>TRBJ2-3|.|few|TRBV7-2
TGTGCCAGCAGCTTAGACAGGCCGGAGGATACGCAGTATTTT
CASSLDRPEDTQYF
>TRBJ1-1|.|many|TRBV15
TGTGCCACCAGTCCTGCTCAGGACACTGAAGCTTTCTTT
CATSPAQDTEAFF
>TRBJ1-5|.|many|TRBV12-3/TRBV12-4
TGTGCCAGCAGCCCGAAGGAGGGTCAAGTAACCGCCTTGGATCAGCCCCAGCATTTT
CASSPKEGQVTALDQPQHF
>TRBJ2-7|TRBD1|few|TRBV19
TGTGCCAGTAGTACGATCAGACAGGGAGACTACGAGCAGTACTTC
CASSTIRQGDYEQYF
>TRBJ2-2|TRBD1|many|TRBV4-3
TGCGCCAGCAGCCAAGATTACCCTGACAGGGGAGGAACCGGGGAGCTGTTTTTT
CASSQDYPDRGGTGELFF
>TRBJ2-5|.|many|TRBV7-6
TGTGCCAGCAGCGAGACTAGTTCCCAGTACTTC
CASSETSSQYF
>TRBJ1-1|.|many|TRBV18
TGTGCCAGCTCACCATCGAGACAGACCTGGAACACTGAAGCTTTCTTT
CASSPSRQTWNTEAFF
>TRBJ2-1|TRBD2|.|TRBV4-3
TGCGCCAGCAGCCAAGATCCGGGGCGGGAGAACTACAATGAGCAGTTCTTC
CASSQDPGRENYNEQFF
>TRBJ2-3|.|many|TRBV12-3/TRBV12-4
TGTGCCAGCAGCCCAGACAGACATACGCAGTATTTT
CASSPDRHTQYF
>TRBJ2-3|.|many|TRBV24-1
TGTGCCACCAGTGATTCAGAGGAGAGCACAGATACGCAGTATTTT
CATSDSEESTDTQYF
>TRBJ1-4|TRBD1|.|TRBV20-1
TGCAGTGCTCGACCACAGGGGAATGAAAAACTGTTTTTT
CSARPQGNEKLFF
>TRBJ2-1|.|many|TRBV5-6
TGTGCCAGCAGCTTGGTGGGGGGGCTAGCGGCATACAATGAGCAGTTCTTC
CASSLVGGLAAYNEQFF
>TRBJ2-1|TRBD2|few|TRBV24-1
TGTGCCACCAGTGATTTCGCCGGGACTAGCGGGAGGGCCCGGTACAATGAGCAGTTCTTC
CATSDFAGTSGRARYNEQFF
>TRBJ2-3|.|.|TRBV27
TGTGCCAGCAGTTTAATTAGACCACAAGATACGCAGTATTTT
CASSLIRPQDTQYF
>TRBJ2-7|.|many|TRBV29-1
TGCAGCGTTCTCTGGAGGGGGACAGCTACCTACGAGCAGTACTTC
CSVLWRGTATYEQYF
>TRBJ2-1|TRBD2|many|TRBV7-7
TGTGCCAGCAGCCACGGACTAGCGGGACCCTACAATGAGCAGTTCTTC
CASSHGLAGPYNEQFF
>TRBJ2-1|.|many|TRBV30
TGTGCCTGGGTGGACGGACACTCCTACAATGAGCAGTTCTTC
CAWVDGHSYNEQFF
>TRBJ2-2|.|.|TRBV4-2
TGTGCCAGCAGCCAAGAAGGGCGTGGGCGGGAAAAAGACCGATATTACACCGGGGAGCTGTTTTTT
CASSQEGRGREKDRYYTGELFF
>TRBJ2-3|TRBD2|many|TRBV20-1
TGCAGTGCTAGGCGGCTAGCGGGTACAGATACGCAGTATTTT
CSARRLAGTDTQYF
>TRBJ2-1|.|many|TRBV5-1
TGCGCCAGCAGCTTGGCTTTGTTGGGGTACAATGAGCAGTTCTTC
CASSLALLGYNEQFF
>TRBJ2-5|TRBD1|many|TRBV4-1
TGCGCCAGCAGCCAACCGGGACAGGGGATCGAGACCCAGTACTTC
CASSQPGQGIETQYF
>TRBJ2-1|.|.|TRBV4-2
TGTGCCAGCAGCCAAGAAATTGCGAACCATGAGCAGTTCTTC
CASSQEIANHEQFF
>TRBJ1-1|TRBD1|.|TRBV5-1
TGCGCCAGCAGCCCGACAGGGAGGGGCATGAACACTGAAGCTTTCTTT
CASSPTGRGMNTEAFF
>TRBJ2-3|.|many|TRBV12-3/TRBV12-4
TGTGCCAGCAGTGCCCGCAGGGTAGGAGAAAATACGCAGTATTTT
CASSARRVGENTQYF
>TRBJ1-1|.|many|TRBV12-3/TRBV12-4
TGTGCCAGCATACCCCGGGTTAACACTGAAGCTTTCTTT
CASIPRVNTEAFF
>TRBJ2-7|.|many|TRBV30
TGTGCCTGGAGTTGGGCAGGTTCCTACGAGCAGTACTTC
CAWSWAGSYEQYF
>TRBJ2-3|.|.|TRBV29-1
TGCAGCGTTGAATTCCTAGTTGGGGCAGATACGCAGTATTTT
CSVEFLVGADTQYF
>TRBJ2-7|TRBD1|many|TRBV29-1
TGCAGCGTTGAAGAATTAGACAGGGGTGTGGACGAGCAGTACTTC
CSVEELDRGVDEQYF
>TRBJ2-7|TRBD1|many|TRBV6-2/TRBV6-3
TGTGCCAGCAGTTCACCCTCTCTGAACAGGGGGAAGGTCTACGAGCAGTACTTC
CASSSPSLNRGKVYEQYF
>TRBJ2-3|.|few|TRBV27
TGTGCCGTACTCCGATCGGGCACAGATACGCAGTATTTT
CAVLRSGTDTQYF
>TRBJ2-2|.|.|TRBV6-2/TRBV6-3
TGTGCCAGCGCCTCTAGCGTCACCGGGGAGCTGTTTTTT
CASASSVTGELFF
>TRBJ2-7|.|few|TRBV7-2
TGTGCCAGCAGCTCAAGGACTGACTACGAGCAGTACTTC
CASSSRTDYEQYF
>TRBJ2-2|TRBD2|many|TRBV6-2/TRBV6-3
TGTGCCAGCAGTTACGGCCTAGCGGGAGCCGGGGAGCTGTTTTTT
CASSYGLAGAGELFF
>TRBJ2-7|TRBD1|few|TRBV6-1
TGTGCCAGCCAGAGCCGGGACAGGGGGTACGAGCAGTACTTC
CASQSRDRGYEQYF
>TRBJ2-3|.|many|TRBV28
TGTGCCAGCAGTTTCGCCGTTAGCACAGATACGCAGTATTTT
CASSFAVSTDTQYF
>TRBJ2-2|.|.|TRBV5-1
TGCGCCAGCAGCTTGGGGTCAGTGAACACCGGGGAGCTGTTTTTT
CASSLGSVNTGELFF
>TRBJ2-1|.|.|TRBV2
TGTGCCAGCAGCTGGACTGACAGCGGAGGTAACAATGAGCAGTTCTTC
CASSWTDSGGNNEQFF
>TRBJ2-3|.|few|TRBV12-3/TRBV12-4
TGTGCCAGCGCCACGTCCGGGAGTATGACAGATACGCAGTATTTT
CASATSGSMTDTQYF
>TRBJ2-1|.|few|TRBV4-3
TGCGCCAGCAGCCGCGACGGGGATGAGCAGTTCTTC
CASSRDGDEQFF